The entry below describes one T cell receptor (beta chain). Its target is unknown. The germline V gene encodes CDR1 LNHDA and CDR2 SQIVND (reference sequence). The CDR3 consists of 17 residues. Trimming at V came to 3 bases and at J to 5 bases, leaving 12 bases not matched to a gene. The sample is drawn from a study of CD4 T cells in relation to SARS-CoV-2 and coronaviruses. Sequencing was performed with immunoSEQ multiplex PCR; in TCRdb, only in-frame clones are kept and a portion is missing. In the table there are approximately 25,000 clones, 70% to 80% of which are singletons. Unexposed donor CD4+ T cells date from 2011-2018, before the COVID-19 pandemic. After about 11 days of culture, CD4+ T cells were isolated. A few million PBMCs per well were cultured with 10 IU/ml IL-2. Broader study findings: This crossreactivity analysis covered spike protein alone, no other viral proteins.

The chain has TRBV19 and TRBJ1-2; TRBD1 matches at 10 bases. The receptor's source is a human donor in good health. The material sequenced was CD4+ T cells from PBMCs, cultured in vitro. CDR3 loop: CASSILERQGARYGYTF. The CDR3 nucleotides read TGTGCCAGTAGTATCCTCGAACGACAGGGGGCCAGGTATGGCTACACCTTC.